Shown below are 10 T cell receptor beta chains from a single sample sequenced in a study of monozygotic twins with inflammatory bowel disease. TCRdb re-called the 5' RACE reads, yielding one record per CDR3 amino acid sequence without DNA. The sample holds some 170,000 distinct CDR3 sequences. Input material: blood. All receptors come from a human donor with ulcerative colitis or Crohn's disease, or a healthy co-twin of an affected twin (not recorded which).

V and J are TRBV9 and TRBJ2-3; TCRdb indicates TRBD1, and absent DNA this call remains unverified. In germline, CDR1 is SGDLS, CDR2 YYNGEE. The CDR3 is 15 amino acids. The CDR3 is CASRTGQTSTDTQYF. Using reference TRBV9 and TRBJ2-3 for the parts outside the CDR3, the full variable domain is DSGVTQTPKHLITATGQRVTLRCSPRSGDLSVYWYQQSLDQGLQFLIQYYNGEERAKGNILERFSAQQFPDLHSELNLSSLELGDSALYFCASRTGQTSTDTQYFGPGTRLTVL.

This sequence joins TRBV11-3 and TRBJ2-2. The CDR3 has 15 residues. Germline assignment: CDR1 SGHNT and CDR2 YENEEA. This chain's CDR3 is CASSLTSLNTGELFF.

This rearrangement joins TRBV10-3 to TRBJ2-1; TCRdb's assignment of TRBD2 cannot be checked, as there is no DNA. This CDR3 is 16 amino acids long. Germline CDR1 and CDR2: ENHRY and SYGVKD. The CDR3 is CAISTLGREGNNEQFF.

The chain combines TRBV28 with TRBJ2-7; TCRdb's D gene call, TRBD2, goes unchecked for lack of DNA. Germline values: CDR1 MDHEN, CDR2 SYDVKM. The CDR3 runs 17 residues. This CDR3 is CASSLYARGLAGVEQYF. Full variable domain (outside the CDR3, taken from reference TRBV28 and TRBJ2-7): DVKVTQSSRYLVKRTGEKVFLECVQDMDHENMFWYRQDPGLGLRLIYFSYDVKMKEKGDIPEGYSVSREKKERFSLILESASTNQTSMYLCASSLYARGLAGVEQYFGPGTRLTVT.

The chain is built from TRBV7-2 and TRBJ2-7; TCRdb returns TRBD2, unconfirmable since there is no DNA. This CDR3 is 14 amino acids long. Germline V gives CDR1 SGHTA, CDR2 FQGNSA. The CDR3 protein is CASSFLTSGTGQYF. The full variable domain, rest sourced from reference TRBV7-2 and TRBJ2-7, is GAGVSQSPSNKVTEKGKDVELRCDPISGHTALYWYRQSLGQGLEFLIYFQGNSAPDKSGLPSDRFSAERTGGSVSTLTIQRTQQEDSAVYLCASSFLTSGTGQYFGPGTRLTVT.

The J gene is TRBJ2-7, the V gene TRBV3-1; no DNA is available, so the TRBD1 call from TCRdb remains unchecked. The CDR3 spans 14 residues. The germline V gene has CDR1 LGHDT and CDR2 YNNKEL (reference sequence). The CDR3 spells CASSQVLTLGEQYF.

This CDR3 is CASSYSRTSAYNEQFF. The V call is TRBV6-5, the J call TRBJ2-1; lacking DNA, the TRBD2 call made by TCRdb goes unchecked. The V gene's germline CDR1 is MNHEY and CDR2 SVGAGI. This CDR3 comprises 16 residues.

The chain links TRBV5-1 to TRBJ2-1. CDR1 SGHRS and CDR2 YFSETQ come from the germline V gene. This CDR3 comprises 14 residues. Here the CDR3 reads CASSLETNYNEQFF.

The gene calls are TRBV20-1 and TRBJ2-3; TCRdb indicates TRBD2, and absent DNA this call remains unverified. Per germline, CDR1 DFQATT and CDR2 SNEGSKA (reference sequence). The CDR3 totals 16 residues. Here the CDR3 reads CSASPLAGVFQDTQYF.

The chain uses TRBV4-1 and TRBJ2-1; TCRdb gives TRBD1 as the D gene, but with no DNA this cannot be confirmed. The V gene's germline CDR1 is MGHRA and CDR2 YSYEKL. This CDR3 region has 18 residues. CDR3 protein: CASSPPRQGANSYNEQFF.